One and the same sample provided the 21 T cell receptor beta chains below, sequenced in a study of identical twins. TCRdb re-called the 5' RACE reads with MiXCR, one entry per CDR3 protein. Of 640,000 or so distinct CDR3 sequences listed, roughly 6% are singletons. Sequenced sample: naive T cells sorted from blood. The source of these receptors is a man between 18 and 35 years old in good health.

This clonotype was picked up a small number of times. The J gene is TRBJ2-3, the V gene TRBV12-3 or TRBV12-4, with 12 bases lining up with TRBD1. This CDR3 comprises 18 residues. Trimming at V came to 2 bases and at J to 5 bases, leaving 11 bases not matched to a gene. The CDR3 is CASSLYLGGQGAEDTQYF. CDR3 coding DNA: TGTGCCAGCAGTTTATATTTAGGGGGACAGGGGGCTGAAGATACGCAGTATTTT.

CDR3 DNA sequence: TGCGCCAGCAGCGTGGACAGGGCGTACACCGGGGAGCTGTTTTTT. Translated, it gives CASSVDRAYTGELFF. The chain recombines TRBV5-1 with TRBJ2-2; 8 bases map to TRBD1. V shed 4 bases, J shed 3 bases, and the junction held 5 bases outside the gene matches. The CDR3 length is 15 residues. The germline V gene has CDR1 SGHRS and CDR2 YFSETQ.

The chain links TRBV25-1 to TRBJ2-3, with 11 bases that match TRBD2. J lost 0 bases, V lost 6 bases, and 17 bases had no gene match. The CDR3 has 20 residues. Per the germline V gene, CDR1 is MGHDK and CDR2 is SYGVNS. CDR3 in amino acids: CASSGPSGTSGLPSTDTQYF. The CDR3 DNA reads TGTGCCAGCAGCGGCCCGTCCGGGACTAGCGGTTTACCTAGCACAGATACGCAGTATTTT. The whole variable domain, remainder taken from reference TRBV25-1 and TRBJ2-3, is EADIYQTPRYLVIGTGKKITLECSQTMGHDKMYWYQQDPGMELHLIHYSYGVNSTEKGDLSSESTVSRIRTEHFPLTLESARPSHTSQYLCASSGPSGTSGLPSTDTQYFGPGTRLTVL.

This chain links TRBV20-1 with TRBJ2-3, with D hard to call. The CDR3 is 12 amino acids. Trimming removed 4 bases from V and 4 bases from J, with 9 bases in between. The germline CDR1 and CDR2 sequences are DFQATT and SNEGSKA (reference sequence). The CDR3 DNA reads as TGCAGTGCTACGGCATTGGCAGATACGCAGTATTTT. Its protein is CSATALADTQYF.

The V call is TRBV20-1, the J call TRBJ2-3; 11 nucleotides align to TRBD1. V shed 6 bases and J 3 bases; nucleotides not matched to a gene: 5. In germline, CDR1 is DFQATT, CDR2 SNEGSKA (reference sequence). This CDR3 contains 14 residues. The DNA of the CDR3 is TGCAGTGCCCTGGACAGGGGGCAAACAGATACGCAGTATTTT. Residues: CSALDRGQTDTQYF.

This clonotype occurred many times. The chain is built from TRBV20-1 and TRBJ2-3; 10 nucleotides agree with TRBD2. Germline V gene data show CDR1 as DFQATT and CDR2 as SNEGSKA (reference sequence). The CDR3 extends over 16 amino acids. V lost 1 base to trimming and J lost 2 bases; unmatched junction nucleotides: 6. CDR3: CSARVSGRAITDTQYF. The DNA of the CDR3 is TGCAGTGCTAGAGTCAGCGGGAGGGCGATCACAGATACGCAGTATTTT.

Many counts were recorded for this clonotype. The chain uses TRBV7-6 and TRBJ2-1; 7 positions match TRBD1. The CDR3 spans 15 residues. The V gene end was trimmed by 3 bases and the J gene end by 9 bases; junction bases not matched to a gene: 11. CDR1 is SGHVS and CDR2 is FNYEAQ in the germline V gene. The CDR3: CASSLMTGHNGEQFF. The CDR3 DNA reads as TGTGCCAGCAGCTTGATGACAGGGCACAACGGTGAGCAGTTCTTC.

There are many counts of this clonotype. V usage is TRBV10-3 and J usage is TRBJ2-1, with D unresolved. CDR3 length equals 15 residues. Trimming removed 11 bases at V and 5 bases at J, with 22 bases between. Germline CDR1 and CDR2: ENHRY and SYGVKD. CDR3 loop: CASTLTEEQHNEQFF. In DNA, the CDR3 is TGTGCCTCAACTTTGACCGAGGAGCAGCACAATGAGCAGTTCTTC.

This clonotype has only a few counts. J is TRBJ2-4 and V is TRBV3-1, with 12 bases fitting TRBD1. Germline trimming cut 3 bases from V and 5 bases from J; bases unmatched to any gene: 2. Looked up from germline, CDR1 is LGHDT and CDR2 is YNNKEL (reference sequence). The CDR3 consists of 15 residues. The CDR3 sequence is CASSHGTGGENIQYF. The CDR3 nucleotides read TGTGCCAGCAGCCATGGGACAGGGGGCGAAAACATTCAGTACTTC.

The chain joins TRBV7-9 to TRBJ1-2, with TRBD1 identical over 8 bases. The CDR3 sequence is 14 residues long. V shed 4 bases and J 8 bases; nucleotides not matched to a gene: 9. Per germline, CDR1 SEHNR and CDR2 FQNEAQ (reference sequence). DNA of the CDR3: TGTGCCAGCAGCTCGGGACAGGCTCAAGTGGGCTACACCTTC. Translation: CASSSGQAQVGYTF.

This clonotype was detected a few times. The V gene is TRBV18, the J gene TRBJ2-5; 10 nucleotides agree with TRBD2. The CDR3 contains 15 residues. V was clipped by 3 bases and J by 6 bases; unmatched bases: 7. CDR1 KGHSH and CDR2 LQKENI come from the germline V gene. The CDR3 region is CASSPEGLAEKTQYF. DNA of the CDR3: TGTGCCAGCTCACCCGAAGGACTAGCGGAAAAGACCCAGTACTTC.

This clonotype was counted many times. The chain links TRBV12-3 or TRBV12-4 to TRBJ1-2; D is uncertain. V lost 3 bases and J lost 5, with 13 bases in between. CDR3 length: 14 residues. CDR3 in amino acids: CASSFGQTSYGYTF. In DNA form, the CDR3 reads TGTGCCAGCAGTTTCGGCCAAACCTCATATGGCTACACCTTC.

This clonotype has ten or more counts. The gene calls are TRBV12-3 or TRBV12-4 and TRBJ2-3, with D perhaps matching TRBD2 (6 bases). This CDR3 contains 14 residues. V lost 6 bases and J lost 2, with 12 bases in between. Written as DNA, the CDR3 is TGTGCCAGCAGCCCCCTAGCGTACACAGATACGCAGTATTTT. Its translation is CASSPLAYTDTQYF.

J is TRBJ1-2 and V is TRBV5-1; D might be TRBD1 (6 bases). The CDR3 spans 15 residues. Between the trimmed V and J ends, which lost 4 bases and 4 bases, there was a span of 17 bases. Germline-derived CDR1 and CDR2 are SGHRS and YFSETQ. As DNA, the CDR3 is TGCGCCAGCAGCAAAGCTGGGGGCGCGGGCTATGGCTACACCTTC. Translation: CASSKAGGAGYGYTF.

This clonotype has a count of ten or more. A read error may account for a junction end that differs from germline. For the CDR3, the DNA is TGTGCCAGCAGCTTAGCGGCGGGCTCCTACAATGAGCAGTTCTTC. It yields the protein CASSLAAGSYNEQFF. V and J are TRBV5-1 and TRBJ2-1, with D perhaps matching TRBD2 (6 bases). The CDR3 extends over 15 amino acids. Germline CDR1 is SGHRS and CDR2 is YFSETQ.

This clonotype has a handful of counts. The CDR3 spells CASTLYRGNYEQYV. The CDR3 nucleotides read TGTGCCAGCACCCTCTATCGTGGAAATTACGAGCAGTACGTC. V gene TRBV5-6 combines with J gene TRBJ2-7, with D unclear. The CDR3 contains 14 residues. Trimming removed 6 bases from V and 4 bases from J, with 17 bases in between. Germline V gene data show CDR1 as SGHDT and CDR2 as YYEEEE.

CDR3 sequence reads: CASASGLANEQFF. In DNA form, the CDR3 reads TGTGCCAGCGCTTCGGGACTAGCGAATGAGCAGTTCTTC. The gene calls are TRBV19 and TRBJ2-1, with 10 bases aligning to TRBD2. After removal of 9 bases from V and 7 bases from J, the junction contained 6 bases not matched to a gene. Germline V lookup: CDR1 LNHDA, CDR2 SQIVND (reference sequence). The CDR3 has 13 residues.

This clonotype was picked up a small number of times. V is TRBV27 and J is TRBJ1-3; no clear D. The germline V and J ends were trimmed by 5 bases and 3 bases, with 8 bases remaining between them. The CDR3 spans 13 residues. CDR1 is MNHEY and CDR2 is SMNVEV in the germline V gene (reference sequence). The CDR3 DNA reads TGTGCCAGCAGTACGGGTTTTGGAAACACCATATATTTT. Translation gives CASSTGFGNTIYF.

This clonotype was recorded many times. V gene TRBV12-3 or TRBV12-4 combines with J gene TRBJ2-5, with TRBD2 matching 11 bases. Trimming at V came to 6 bases and at J to 4 bases, leaving 4 bases not matched to a gene. This CDR3 is 14 amino acids long. Written as DNA, the CDR3 is TGTGCCAGCAGCGATACTAGCGGGGGAGAGACCCAGTACTTC. Amino acid sequence: CASSDTSGGETQYF.

This clonotype was seen many times. The V and J genes are TRBV6-2 or TRBV6-3 and TRBJ2-7; D is unclear. This CDR3 comprises 11 residues. CDR1 and CDR2 from the germline V gene are MNHEY and SVGEGT. The V and J ends lost 6 bases and 4 bases respectively, with 7 bases between them. CDR3 amino acids: CASRYQYEQYF. CDR3 nucleotides: TGTGCCAGCAGGTATCAATACGAGCAGTACTTC.

This clonotype has ten or more counts. The chain carries TRBV7-9 and TRBJ2-3, with a weak D call TRBD2 (6 bases). V lost 5 bases and J lost 2, with 11 bases in between. Germline V gene sequence: CDR1 SEHNR, CDR2 FQNEAQ (reference sequence). The CDR3 is 14 residues long. CDR3 region: CASSARLDTDTQYF. In DNA form, the CDR3 reads TGTGCCAGCAGCGCCCGACTAGACACAGATACGCAGTATTTT.